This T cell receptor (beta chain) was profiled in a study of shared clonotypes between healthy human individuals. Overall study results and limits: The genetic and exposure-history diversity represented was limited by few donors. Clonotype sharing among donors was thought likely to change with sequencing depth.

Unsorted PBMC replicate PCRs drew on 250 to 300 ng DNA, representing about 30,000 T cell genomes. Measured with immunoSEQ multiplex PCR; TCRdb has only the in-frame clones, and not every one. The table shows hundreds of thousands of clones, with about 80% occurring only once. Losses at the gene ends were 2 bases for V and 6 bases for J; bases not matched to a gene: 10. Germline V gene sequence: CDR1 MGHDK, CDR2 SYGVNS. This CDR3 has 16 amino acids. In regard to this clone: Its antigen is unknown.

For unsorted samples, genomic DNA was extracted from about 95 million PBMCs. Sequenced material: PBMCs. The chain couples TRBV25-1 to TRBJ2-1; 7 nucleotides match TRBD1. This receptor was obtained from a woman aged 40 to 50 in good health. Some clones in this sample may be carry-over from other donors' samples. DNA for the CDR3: TGTGCCAGCAGTGAACCCCGTTTCGACAGGGCCAATGAGCAGTTCTTC. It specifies CASSEPRFDRANEQFF.